This passage covers 19 T cell receptor beta chains from one sample sequenced in a study of blood T cell repertoires in COVID-19. Sequencing used immunoSEQ multiplex PCR; TCRdb keeps in-frame clones, though not all of them. The sample yields about 140,000 clones, 88% seen once. The sequencing sample was made of peripheral blood. The receptors were sampled from a man between 50 and 59 years old with active or convalescent COVID-19.

This rearrangement joins TRBV2 to TRBJ1-5, with D possibly matching TRBD1 (6 bases). The germline V gene has CDR1 SNHLY and CDR2 FYNNEI. The CDR3 has 14 residues. The V end was cut by 8 bases, the J end by 5 bases, with 16 bases between. The CDR3 protein is CASGPTGRYQPQHF. The CDR3 DNA reads TGTGCCAGCGGACCTACAGGGCGTTATCAGCCCCAGCATTTT. Complete variable domain (other parts from reference TRBV2 and TRBJ1-5): EPEVTQTPSHQVTQMGQEVILRCVPISNHLYFYWYRQILGQKVEFLVSFYNNEISEKSEIFDDQFSVERPDGSNFTLKIRSTKLEDSAMYFCASGPTGRYQPQHFGDGTRLSIL.

This clone was detected only once. The chain recombines TRBV5-1 with TRBJ2-1; 10 nucleotides match TRBD2. Per the germline V gene, CDR1 is SGHRS and CDR2 is YFSETQ. This CDR3 has 16 residues. V trimming: 2 bases; J trimming: 0 bases; junction bases outside the gene matches: 2. CDR3 sequence reads: CASSLPSGSSYNEQFF. The CDR3 DNA follows: TGCGCCAGCAGCTTACCTAGCGGGAGCTCCTACAATGAGCAGTTCTTC.

The chain has TRBV2 and TRBJ1-5, with TRBD1 matching over 8 bases. Germline V gives CDR1 SNHLY, CDR2 FYNNEI. CDR3 size: 14 residues. J was trimmed by 7 bases and V by 4 bases; bases with no gene match: 6. The CDR3 nucleotides read TGTGCCAGCAGTGGACAGGGGTTCGGCCAGCCCCAGCATTTT. Its translation: CASSGQGFGQPQHF. Filled out from reference TRBV2 and TRBJ1-5, the complete variable domain reads EPEVTQTPSHQVTQMGQEVILRCVPISNHLYFYWYRQILGQKVEFLVSFYNNEISEKSEIFDDQFSVERPDGSNFTLKIRSTKLEDSAMYFCASSGQGFGQPQHFGDGTRLSIL.

This chain uses TRBV11-3 with TRBJ2-5; 11 nucleotides line up with TRBD1. The CDR3 is 15 residues long. J lost 2 bases, V lost 5 bases, and 4 bases had no gene match. Germline V gene lookup returns CDR1 SGHNT and CDR2 YENEEA. The CDR3 spells CASSPGTGGQETQYF. CDR3 nucleotides: TGTGCCAGCAGCCCCGGGACAGGGGGTCAAGAGACCCAGTACTTC.

This rearrangement joins TRBV6-5 to TRBJ2-5, with D possibly matching TRBD1 (6 bases). The germline CDR1 and CDR2 sequences are MNHEY and SVGAGI. The CDR3 spans 14 residues. V lost 2 bases, J lost 1 base, and 8 bases lay in between. This chain's CDR3 is CASSYQGRQETQYF. The CDR3 DNA sequence: TGTGCCAGCAGTTACCAGGGGCGCCAAGAGACCCAGTACTTC.

In this sample, this clone turned up once. This sequence joins TRBV27 and TRBJ1-1, with TRBD1 identical over 9 bases. The junction had 10 bases not matched to a gene; V was cut back by 4 bases and J by 1 base. The V gene's germline CDR1 is MNHEY and CDR2 SMNVEV (reference sequence). The CDR3 runs 17 residues. The CDR3, as DNA: TGTGCCAGCAGTTCACCTGGACAGGGGCCGTGGAACACTGAAGCTTTCTTT. Translating it yields CASSSPGQGPWNTEAFF.

V usage is TRBV2 and J usage is TRBJ2-3; 11 bases are shared with TRBD2. Germline assignment: CDR1 SNHLY and CDR2 FYNNEI. The CDR3 contains 16 residues. V trimming: 1 base; J trimming: 7 bases; junction bases outside the gene matches: 7. CDR3 nucleotides: TGTGCCAGCAGTGAAGGGGGGCTAGCGGGAGGTAATACGCAGTATTTT. Protein: CASSEGGLAGGNTQYF.

The V call is TRBV24-1, the J call TRBJ2-2; 10 bases are shared with TRBD1. Germline lookup yields CDR1 KGHDR and CDR2 SFDVKD. V shed 3 bases, J shed 5 bases, and the junction held 11 bases outside the gene matches. The CDR3 loop spans 18 amino acids. CDR3 region: CATSDPSGTGDNTGELFF. The CDR3 DNA is TGTGCCACCAGTGATCCCTCGGGGACAGGGGATAATACCGGGGAGCTGTTTTTT.

The chain employs TRBV29-1 and TRBJ1-1; D uncertain. This CDR3 has 14 residues. The V gene's germline CDR1 is SQVTM and CDR2 ANQGSEA. Trimming removed 4 bases at V and 1 base at J, with 13 bases between. In DNA, the CDR3 is TGCAGCGTTGGGTCGGAGTTGGAGAACACTGAAGCTTTCTTT. Translating gives CSVGSELENTEAFF.

The chain uses TRBV28 and TRBJ1-2; TRBD1 matches at 8 bases. Germline CDR1 and CDR2: MDHEN and SYDVKM. The CDR3 runs to 13 residues. V shed 2 bases, J shed 7 bases, and the junction held 3 bases outside the gene matches. The CDR3 coding sequence is TGTGCCAGCAGTTTACAGGGGGCGTCTGGCTACACCTTC. Residues: CASSLQGASGYTF.

The chain uses TRBV7-9 and TRBJ1-1; D is unclear. Germline V CDR1 and CDR2: SEHNR, FQNEAQ (reference sequence). Trimming shortened V by 1 base and J by 0 bases, and 3 bases separated the two germline ends. The CDR3 runs 13 residues. The CDR3 region has the DNA TGTGCCAGCAGCTTAGTCGTGAACACTGAAGCTTTCTTT. This translates into CASSLVVNTEAFF.

The chain employs TRBV19 and TRBJ2-7; 12 bases match TRBD2. Germline CDR1 is LNHDA and CDR2 is SQIVND (reference sequence). CDR3 length equals 14 residues. The trim removed 5 bases at V and 4 bases at J, leaving 3 bases unmatched. The CDR3 is CASSQGLAGYEQYF. CDR3 in DNA: TGTGCCAGTAGTCAAGGACTAGCGGGGTACGAGCAGTACTTC. The full variable domain, its missing parts supplied by reference TRBV19 and TRBJ2-7, is DGGITQSPKYLFRKEGQNVTLSCEQNLNHDAMYWYRQDPGQGLRLIYYSQIVNDFQKGDIAEGYSVSREKKESFPLTVTSAQKNPTAFYLCASSQGLAGYEQYFGPGTRLTVT.

This clone was observed a few times. The chain has TRBV5-1 and TRBJ1-6; 10 bases are a match to TRBD1. The CDR3 runs 17 residues. The germline V gene has CDR1 SGHRS and CDR2 YFSETQ. With 0 bases clipped from V and 0 bases from J, the junction kept 0 bases outside the gene matches. The CDR3 is CASSLGTGGSYNSPLHF. CDR3 sequence (DNA): TGCGCCAGCAGCTTGGGGACAGGGGGCTCCTATAATTCACCCCTCCACTTT.

This clone was observed a single time. CDR3 sequence: CASSRDRVSYEQYF. CDR3 DNA sequence: TGCGCCAGCAGCCGCGACCGGGTTAGCTACGAGCAGTACTTC. The rearrangement uses TRBV4-1 and TRBJ2-7, with unresolved D. Germline V gives CDR1 MGHRA, CDR2 YSYEKL. The CDR3 length is 14 residues. The V gene lost 4 bases and the J gene lost 3 bases, with 13 bases spanning the gap.

This chain links TRBV6-2 or TRBV6-3 with TRBJ2-7; no firm D call. CDR1 MNHEY and CDR2 SVGEGT come from the germline V gene. V was trimmed by 0 bases and J by 4 bases, leaving 16 bases between them. The CDR3 has 16 residues. The CDR3 region is CASSYSYEQVRYEQYF. In nucleotides, the CDR3 is TGTGCCAGCAGTTACTCCTACGAGCAGGTTCGTTACGAGCAGTACTTC.

The rearrangement joins TRBV28 to TRBJ2-1; a weak D match, TRBD1 (5 bases). Germline lookup yields CDR1 MDHEN and CDR2 SYDVKM. This CDR3 spans 13 amino acids. V was pared by 6 bases and J by 10 bases, with 16 bases between. CDR3 coding DNA: TGTGCCAGCAGAGACGCAGGGCTCCCCGAGCAGTTCTTC. It translates to CASRDAGLPEQFF.

The gene calls are TRBV28 and TRBJ1-4; D gene uncertain. Germline CDR1 and CDR2: MDHEN and SYDVKM. The CDR3 extends over 12 amino acids. V shed 6 bases and J shed 8 bases, with 10 bases lying between them. The CDR3 DNA follows: TGTGCCAGCAGGCGAGATATAGAAAAACTGTTTTTT. Translating it yields CASRRDIEKLFF.

This clone was counted between two and nine times. The V and J genes are TRBV30 and TRBJ2-5, with 8 bases that match TRBD2. Germline values: CDR1 GTSNPN, CDR2 SVGIG (reference sequence). With 3 bases clipped from V and 8 bases from J, the junction kept 14 bases outside the gene matches. The CDR3 has 15 amino acids. CDR3 sequence (DNA): TGTGCCTGGAGCTCACGACTAGCGACGATCGGAACCCAGTACTTC. This gives the protein CAWSSRLATIGTQYF.

This chain uses TRBV4-1 with TRBJ2-1; TRBD1 might be the D (5 bases). CDR1 and CDR2 (germline): MGHRA, YSYEKL. V lost 1 base and J 3 bases, leaving 13 bases between the germline ends. CDR3 length: 16 amino acids. CDR3 coding DNA: TGCGCCAGCAGCCAAGCCGCGACAGCGTTCTACAATGAGCAGTTCTTC. Protein sequence: CASSQAATAFYNEQFF.